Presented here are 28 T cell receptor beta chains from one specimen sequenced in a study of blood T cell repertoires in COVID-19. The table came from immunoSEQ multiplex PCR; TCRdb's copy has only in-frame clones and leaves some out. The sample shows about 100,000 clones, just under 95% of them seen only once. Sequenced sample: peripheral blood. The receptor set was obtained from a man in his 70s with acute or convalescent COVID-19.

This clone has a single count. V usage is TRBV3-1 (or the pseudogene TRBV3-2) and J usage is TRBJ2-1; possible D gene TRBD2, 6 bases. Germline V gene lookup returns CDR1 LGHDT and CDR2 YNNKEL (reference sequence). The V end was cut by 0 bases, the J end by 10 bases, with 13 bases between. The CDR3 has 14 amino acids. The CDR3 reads CASSQDGLGGEQFF. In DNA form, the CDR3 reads TGTGCCAGCAGCCAAGATGGACTCGGAGGGGAGCAGTTCTTC.

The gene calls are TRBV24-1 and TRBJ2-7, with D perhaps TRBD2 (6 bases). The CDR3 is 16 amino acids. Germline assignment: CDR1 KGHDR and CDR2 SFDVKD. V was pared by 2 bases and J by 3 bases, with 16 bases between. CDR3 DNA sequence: TGTGCCACCAGTGATTCCCGTGGAGGGCCGGGCTACGAGCAGTACTTC. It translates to CATSDSRGGPGYEQYF.

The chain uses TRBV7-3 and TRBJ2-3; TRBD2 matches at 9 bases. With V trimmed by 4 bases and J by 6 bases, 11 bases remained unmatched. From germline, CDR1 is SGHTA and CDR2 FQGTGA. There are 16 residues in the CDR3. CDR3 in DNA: TGTGCCAGCAGCTCTCTCTTAGCGGGAGAGGCGGATACGCAGTATTTT. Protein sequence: CASSSLLAGEADTQYF.

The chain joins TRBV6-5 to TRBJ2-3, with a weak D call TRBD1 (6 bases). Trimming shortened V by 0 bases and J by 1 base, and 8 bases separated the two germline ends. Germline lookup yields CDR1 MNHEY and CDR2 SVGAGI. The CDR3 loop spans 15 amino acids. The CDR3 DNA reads TGTGCCAGCAGTTACTCAGGGGGTGGCACAGATACGCAGTATTTT. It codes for CASSYSGGGTDTQYF.

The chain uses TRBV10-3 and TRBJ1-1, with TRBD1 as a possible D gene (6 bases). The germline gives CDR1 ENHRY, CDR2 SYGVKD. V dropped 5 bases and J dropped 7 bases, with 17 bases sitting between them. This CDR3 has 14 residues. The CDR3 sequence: CAISMGGRTLEAFF. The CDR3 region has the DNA TGTGCCATCAGTATGGGGGGGCGGACACTTGAAGCTTTCTTT.

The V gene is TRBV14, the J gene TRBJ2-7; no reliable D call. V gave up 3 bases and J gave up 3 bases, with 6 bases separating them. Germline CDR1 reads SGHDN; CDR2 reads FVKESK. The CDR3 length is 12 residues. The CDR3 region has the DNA TGTGCCAGCAGCCACACTAACTACGAGCAGTACTTC. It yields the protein CASSHTNYEQYF.

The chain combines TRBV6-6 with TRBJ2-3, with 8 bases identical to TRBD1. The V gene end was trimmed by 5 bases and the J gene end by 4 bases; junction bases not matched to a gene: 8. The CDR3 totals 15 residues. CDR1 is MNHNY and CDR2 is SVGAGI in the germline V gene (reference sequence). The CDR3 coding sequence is TGTGCCAGCAGTCACATGGACAGGGCGGCAGATACGCAGTATTTT. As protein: CASSHMDRAADTQYF.

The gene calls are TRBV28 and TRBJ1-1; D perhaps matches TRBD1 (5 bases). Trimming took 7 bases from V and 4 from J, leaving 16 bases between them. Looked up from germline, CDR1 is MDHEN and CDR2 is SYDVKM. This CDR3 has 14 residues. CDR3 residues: CASKLPGRGTEAFF. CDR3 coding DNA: TGTGCCAGCAAGCTACCGGGTAGGGGCACTGAAGCTTTCTTT. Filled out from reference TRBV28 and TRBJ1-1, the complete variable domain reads DVKVTQSSRYLVKRTGEKVFLECVQDMDHENMFWYRQDPGLGLRLIYFSYDVKMKEKGDIPEGYSVSREKKERFSLILESASTNQTSMYLCASKLPGRGTEAFFGQGTRLTVV.

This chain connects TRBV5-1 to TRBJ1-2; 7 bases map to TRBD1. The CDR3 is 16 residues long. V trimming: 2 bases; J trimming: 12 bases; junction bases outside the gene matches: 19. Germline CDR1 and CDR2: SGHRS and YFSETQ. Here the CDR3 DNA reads TGCGCCAGCAGCTTACTAGGAGGGGGCGAGTCAAGGTACGACACCTTC. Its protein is CASSLLGGGESRYDTF.

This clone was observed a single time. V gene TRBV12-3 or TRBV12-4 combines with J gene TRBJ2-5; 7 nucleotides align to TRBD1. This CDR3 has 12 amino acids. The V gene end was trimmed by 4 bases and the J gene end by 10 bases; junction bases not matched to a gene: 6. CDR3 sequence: CASSYRGQGQYF. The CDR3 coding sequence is TGTGCCAGCAGTTACAGGGGCCAGGGCCAGTACTTC.

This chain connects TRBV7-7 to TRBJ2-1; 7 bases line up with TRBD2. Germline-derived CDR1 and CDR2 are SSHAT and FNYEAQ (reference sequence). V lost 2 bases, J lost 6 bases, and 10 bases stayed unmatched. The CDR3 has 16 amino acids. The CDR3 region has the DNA TGTGCCAGCAGCTTACAACCCGGACTAGGCCCCAATGAGCAGTTCTTC. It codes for CASSLQPGLGPNEQFF.

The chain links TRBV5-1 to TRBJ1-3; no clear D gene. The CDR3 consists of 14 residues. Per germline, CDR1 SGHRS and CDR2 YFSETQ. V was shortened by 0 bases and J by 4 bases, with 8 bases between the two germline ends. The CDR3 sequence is CASSLASPGNTIYF. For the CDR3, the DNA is TGCGCCAGCAGCTTGGCGAGCCCAGGAAACACCATATATTTT.

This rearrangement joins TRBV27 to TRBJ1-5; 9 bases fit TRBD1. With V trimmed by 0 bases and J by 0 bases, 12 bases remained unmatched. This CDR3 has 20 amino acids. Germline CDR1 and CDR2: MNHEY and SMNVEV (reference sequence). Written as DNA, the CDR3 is TGTGCCAGCAGTTTATCTTGGGGGGACAGGGCGGTTTATAGCAATCAGCCCCAGCATTTT. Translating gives CASSLSWGDRAVYSNQPQHF.

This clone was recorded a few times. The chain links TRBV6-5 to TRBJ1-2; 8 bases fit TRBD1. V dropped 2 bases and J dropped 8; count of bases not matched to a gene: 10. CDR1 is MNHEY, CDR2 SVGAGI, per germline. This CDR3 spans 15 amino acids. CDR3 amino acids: CASSYGAGGAGGYTF. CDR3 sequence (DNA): TGTGCCAGCAGTTACGGTGCAGGGGGCGCGGGGGGCTACACCTTC.

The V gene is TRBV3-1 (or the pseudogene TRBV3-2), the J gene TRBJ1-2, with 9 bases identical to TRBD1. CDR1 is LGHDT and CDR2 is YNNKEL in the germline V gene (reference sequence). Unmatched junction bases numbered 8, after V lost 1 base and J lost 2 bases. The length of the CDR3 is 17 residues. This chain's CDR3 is CASSQAFTGTGNYGYTF. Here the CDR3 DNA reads TGTGCCAGCAGCCAAGCCTTTACCGGGACAGGGAACTATGGCTACACCTTC.

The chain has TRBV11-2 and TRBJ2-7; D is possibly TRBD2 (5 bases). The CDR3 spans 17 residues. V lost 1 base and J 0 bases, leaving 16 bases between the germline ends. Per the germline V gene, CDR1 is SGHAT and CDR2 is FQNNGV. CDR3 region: CASSLGRGQLSSYEQYF. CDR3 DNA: TGTGCCAGCAGCTTAGGCCGCGGGCAGCTCAGCTCCTACGAGCAGTACTTC.

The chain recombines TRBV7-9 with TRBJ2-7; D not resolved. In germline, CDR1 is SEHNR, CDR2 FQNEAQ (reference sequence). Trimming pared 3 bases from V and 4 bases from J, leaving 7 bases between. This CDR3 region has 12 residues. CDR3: CASSFSFYEQYF. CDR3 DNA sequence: TGTGCCAGCAGCTTCTCCTTTTACGAGCAGTACTTC.

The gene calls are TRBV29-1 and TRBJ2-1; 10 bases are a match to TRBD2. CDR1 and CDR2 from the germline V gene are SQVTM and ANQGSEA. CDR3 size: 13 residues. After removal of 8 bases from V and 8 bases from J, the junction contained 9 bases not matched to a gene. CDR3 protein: CSSVVAGGDEQFF. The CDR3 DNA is TGCAGCAGCGTTGTAGCGGGGGGCGATGAGCAGTTCTTC.

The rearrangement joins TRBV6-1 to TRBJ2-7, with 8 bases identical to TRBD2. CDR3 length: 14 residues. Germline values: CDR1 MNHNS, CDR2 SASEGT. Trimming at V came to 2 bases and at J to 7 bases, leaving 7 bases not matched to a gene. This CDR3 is CASSENGRALEQYF. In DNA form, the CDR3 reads TGTGCCAGCAGTGAAAACGGGAGGGCCTTGGAGCAGTACTTC.

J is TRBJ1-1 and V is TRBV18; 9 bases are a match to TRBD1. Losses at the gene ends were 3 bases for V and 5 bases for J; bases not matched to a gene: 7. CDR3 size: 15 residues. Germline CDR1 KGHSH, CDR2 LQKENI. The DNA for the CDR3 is TGTGCCAGCTCACCCGTAGCGGACAGGGGTACTGAAGCTTTCTTT. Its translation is CASSPVADRGTEAFF.

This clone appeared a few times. In DNA, the CDR3 is TGTGCCAGCAGTGACTCACTAGCGGGAGCCGGGGAGCTGTTTTTT. Translating it yields CASSDSLAGAGELFF. J is TRBJ2-2 and V is TRBV6-4; 11 bases are a match to TRBD2. Germline values: CDR1 MRHNA, CDR2 SNTAGT. V was pared by 0 bases and J by 6 bases, with 0 bases of the junction left unmatched. The CDR3 is 15 amino acids.

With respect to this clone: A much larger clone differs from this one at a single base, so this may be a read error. Here the CDR3 DNA reads TGTGCCAGCAGCCCTAGCGGGAGATACAATGAGCAGTTCTTC. Translation: CASSPSGRYNEQFF. V gene TRBV3-1 (or the pseudogene TRBV3-2) combines with J gene TRBJ2-1; TRBD2 matches 10 bases. Trimming at V came to 4 bases and at J to 4 bases, leaving 1 base not matched to a gene. CDR1 and CDR2 from the germline V gene are LGHDT and YNNKEL (reference sequence). The CDR3 totals 14 residues.

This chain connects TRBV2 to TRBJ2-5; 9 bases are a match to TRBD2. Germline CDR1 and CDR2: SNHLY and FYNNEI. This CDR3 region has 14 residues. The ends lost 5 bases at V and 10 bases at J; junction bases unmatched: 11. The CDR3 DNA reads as TGTGCCAGCAGTCCGGGACTAGCTCTTTGGGACCAGTACTTC. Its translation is CASSPGLALWDQYF.

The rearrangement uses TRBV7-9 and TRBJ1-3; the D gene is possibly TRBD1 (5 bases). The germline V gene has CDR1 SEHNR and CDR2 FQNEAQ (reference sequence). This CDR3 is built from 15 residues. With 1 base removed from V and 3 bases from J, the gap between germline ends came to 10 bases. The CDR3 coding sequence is TGTGCCAGCAGCTTAGTTTCGGGGGATGGAAACACCATATATTTT. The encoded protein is CASSLVSGDGNTIYF.

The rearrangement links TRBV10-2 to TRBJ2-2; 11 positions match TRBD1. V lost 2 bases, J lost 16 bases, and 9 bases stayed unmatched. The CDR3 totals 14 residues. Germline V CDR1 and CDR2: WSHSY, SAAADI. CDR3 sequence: CASSEPGQGGPGFF. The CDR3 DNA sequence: TGCGCCAGCAGTGAGCCGGGACAGGGGGGCCCGGGGTTTTTT.

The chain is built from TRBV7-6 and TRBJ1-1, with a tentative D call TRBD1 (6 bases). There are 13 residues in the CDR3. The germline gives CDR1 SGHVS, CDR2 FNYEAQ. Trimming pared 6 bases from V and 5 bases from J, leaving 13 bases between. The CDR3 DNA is TGTGCCAGCAGGAGGGGGTTGGATACTGAAGCTTTCTTT. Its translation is CASRRGLDTEAFF.

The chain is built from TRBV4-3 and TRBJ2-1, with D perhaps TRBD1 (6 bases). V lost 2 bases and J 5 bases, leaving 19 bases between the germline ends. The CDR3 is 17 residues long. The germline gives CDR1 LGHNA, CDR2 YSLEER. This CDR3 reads CASSQSLPGGFDNEQFF. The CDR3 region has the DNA TGCGCCAGCAGCCAATCCCTCCCTGGGGGCTTCGACAATGAGCAGTTCTTC.

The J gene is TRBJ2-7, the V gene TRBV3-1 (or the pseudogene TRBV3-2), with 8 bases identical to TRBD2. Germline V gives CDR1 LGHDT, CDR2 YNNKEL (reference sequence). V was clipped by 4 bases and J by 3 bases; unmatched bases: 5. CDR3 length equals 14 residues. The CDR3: CASSPPGLVYEQYF. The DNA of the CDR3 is TGTGCCAGCAGCCCTCCGGGACTAGTCTACGAGCAGTACTTC.